The clone carrying this T cell receptor beta chain is labeled medium-sized. This sample stems from a study of metastatic and nonmetastatic thyroid tumors. Trimming took off 0 bases at V and 7 bases at J, with 9 bases between the two ends. Germline V CDR1 and CDR2: LGHDT, YNNKEL (reference sequence). The CDR3 has 14 residues. Patients underwent thyroid surgery, and none had received any treatment before it. From the PCR reads, TCRdb re-called clones with MiXCR. The data hold some 15,000 clones, with over 20% observed a single time. This TCR was recovered from a female donor with papillary thyroid cancer or a benign thyroid nodule (not recorded which). Some clones in this sample may be carry-over from other donors' samples. The chain joins TRBV3-1 to TRBJ1-4, with D unresolved. The source material was tumor tissue. The CDR3 here is CASSQDLSSEKLFF. CDR3 in DNA: TGTGCCAGCAGCCAAGATCTGTCCAGTGAAAAACTGTTTTTT.